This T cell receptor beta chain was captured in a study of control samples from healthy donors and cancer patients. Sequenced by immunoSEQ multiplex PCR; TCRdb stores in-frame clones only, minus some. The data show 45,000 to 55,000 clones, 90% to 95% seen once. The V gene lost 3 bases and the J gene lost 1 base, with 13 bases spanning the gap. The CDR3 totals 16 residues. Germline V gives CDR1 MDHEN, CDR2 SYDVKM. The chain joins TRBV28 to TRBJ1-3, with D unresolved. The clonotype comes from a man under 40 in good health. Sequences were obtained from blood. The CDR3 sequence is CASSLYVGKSGNTIYF. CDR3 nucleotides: TGTGCCAGCAGTTTGTATGTAGGGAAGTCTGGAAACACCATATATTTT. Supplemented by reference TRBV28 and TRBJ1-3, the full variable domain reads DVKVTQSSRYLVKRTGEKVFLECVQDMDHENMFWYRQDPGLGLRLIYFSYDVKMKEKGDIPEGYSVSREKKERFSLILESASTNQTSMYLCASSLYVGKSGNTIYFGEGSWLTVV.